Below, 20 T cell receptor beta chains from the same sample are listed, as sequenced in a study of blood T cells in healthy people across ages. Using a J-beta primer mix together with a sample-barcoded 5' primer, a second PCR was run for roughly 7 to 12 cycles. MiXCR, run by TCRdb on the 5' RACE reads, gives a single entry per CDR3 protein. The sample has around 1,000,000 distinct CDR3 sequences; approximately 25% are singletons. The sample was also linked to a second study, of T cells of mothers and their children.

Sequencing input: blood. The receptors stem from a girl aged 2 to 10 in good health.

This clonotype was seen more than once but under ten times. The J gene is TRBJ1-4, the V gene TRBV6-1, with D possibly matching TRBD1 (5 bases). The CDR3 contains 14 residues. Trimming removed 6 bases from V and 4 bases from J, with 12 bases in between. Per germline, CDR1 MNHNS and CDR2 SASEGT. Here the CDR3 DNA reads TGTGCCAGCAGAGGACGGGGCGGTAATGAAAAACTGTTTTTT. It codes for CASRGRGGNEKLFF.

The V and J genes are TRBV6-5 and TRBJ1-2; 10 bases fit TRBD1. Germline V gene sequence: CDR1 MNHEY, CDR2 SVGAGI. The V gene end was trimmed by 5 bases and the J gene end by 4 bases; junction bases not matched to a gene: 7. The CDR3 is 15 amino acids. The CDR3 sequence is CASSTRQGASYGYTF. The CDR3 bases are TGTGCCAGCAGTACTCGACAGGGGGCGAGCTATGGCTACACCTTC.

V usage is TRBV10-3 and J usage is TRBJ2-3; D could derive from TRBD1 or TRBD2 (5 bases each). Between the trimmed V and J ends, which lost 4 bases and 0 bases, there was a span of 11 bases. Germline CDR1 ENHRY, CDR2 SYGVKD. The CDR3 spans 15 residues. This CDR3 is CAISAGTSSTDTQYF. The CDR3 DNA reads as TGTGCCATCAGTGCCGGGACCTCTAGCACAGATACGCAGTATTTT.

For the CDR3, the DNA is TGTGCCAGCCACTCGAGGGGGGGCGGAGACAATGAGCAGTTCTTC. This sequence encodes CASHSRGGGDNEQFF. The chain carries TRBV12-3 or TRBV12-4 and TRBJ2-1; a weak D match, TRBD2 (7 bases). The V gene lost 8 bases and the J gene lost 5 bases, with 19 bases spanning the gap. The CDR3 extends over 15 amino acids.

The chain carries TRBV29-1 and TRBJ2-7; D unclear. Germline V CDR1 and CDR2: SQVTM, ANQGSEA. The CDR3 is 15 amino acids. V lost 4 bases and J lost 1, with 17 bases in between. The CDR3 DNA sequence: TGCAGCGTTGTTCGAGGCTCCACTACTTCCTACGAGCAGTACTTC. This translates into CSVVRGSTTSYEQYF.

This clonotype has just one count. The chain combines TRBV7-2 with TRBJ2-2, with D possibly being TRBD2 (5 bases). Trimming took 1 base from V and 6 from J, leaving 9 bases between them. CDR3 length equals 14 residues. Germline CDR1 and CDR2: SGHTA and FQGNSA. CDR3 DNA sequence: TGTGCCAGCAGCTTAGGGGAGTATGCCGGGGAGCTGTTTTTT. It translates to CASSLGEYAGELFF.

V usage is TRBV4-1 and J usage is TRBJ1-5, with TRBD1 matching over 7 bases. Trimming cost V 4 bases and J 12 bases; bases outside gene matches: 18. This CDR3 has 16 amino acids. CDR1 is MGHRA, CDR2 YSYEKL, per germline. The CDR3 region is CASSPGPGQTYFYQHF. DNA for the CDR3: TGCGCCAGCAGCCCTGGCCCGGGACAGACTTATTTCTACCAGCATTTT.

The chain has TRBV29-1 and TRBJ1-2; a possible D gene is TRBD1 (5 bases). Germline assignment: CDR1 SQVTM and CDR2 ANQGSEA. The CDR3 is 14 residues long. Between the trimmed V and J ends, which lost 6 bases and 6 bases, there was a span of 20 bases. As DNA, the CDR3 is TGCAGCGTGCGCGGTTTAAGGGGATCAAATGGCTACACCTTC. Protein sequence: CSVRGLRGSNGYTF.

This clonotype was seen once. J is TRBJ1-5 and V is TRBV7-8, with D maybe TRBD1 (6 bases). The V end was cut by 5 bases, the J end by 3 bases, with 11 bases between. Per the germline V gene, CDR1 is SGHVS and CDR2 is FQNEAQ. CDR3 length: 14 amino acids. CDR3 nucleotide sequence: TGTGCCAGCAGCCCCAGGGGCCCCAATCAGCCCCAGCATTTT. It encodes CASSPRGPNQPQHF.

This clonotype is classed as medium-sized. The chain combines TRBV5-5 with TRBJ2-1; D possibly matches TRBD1 or TRBD2 (5 bases each). The germline CDR1 and CDR2 sequences are SGHKS and YYEKEE (reference sequence). Trimming took 1 base from V and 1 from J, leaving 15 bases between them. The CDR3 runs to 17 residues. The CDR3 DNA follows: TGTGCCAGCAGCTTGAGCCAGGGATGGGGGTCCTACAATGAGCAGTTCTTC. This sequence encodes CASSLSQGWGSYNEQFF.

The chain combines TRBV13 with TRBJ2-2, with 7 bases aligning to TRBD1. Germline V gene data show CDR1 as PRHDT and CDR2 as FYEKMQ (reference sequence). The trim removed 4 bases at V and 3 bases at J, leaving 5 bases unmatched. This CDR3 region has 15 residues. The CDR3 protein is CASSSGQVDTGELFF. CDR3 DNA sequence: TGTGCCAGCAGCTCCGGACAGGTAGACACCGGGGAGCTGTTTTTT.

The V and J genes are TRBV7-2 and TRBJ2-3, with TRBD2 identical over 7 bases. CDR3 size: 14 residues. V shed 3 bases and J 7 bases; nucleotides not matched to a gene: 7. CDR1 is SGHTA and CDR2 is FQGNSA in the germline V gene. CDR3 DNA: TGTGCCAGCAGCTTCCCGGGAGGACCAAATACGCAGTATTTT. Translated: CASSFPGGPNTQYF.

A remark on this clonotype: A read error may account for a junction end that differs from germline. The genes are TRBV11-3 and TRBJ1-6; D remains ambiguous. Germline V lookup: CDR1 SGHNT, CDR2 YENEEA. The CDR3 length is 17 residues. The DNA of the CDR3 is TGTGCCAGCAGCTGGTGGCGGGGTCCTAAAACAAATTCGCCCCTCCACTTT. Translating gives CASSWWRGPKTNSPLHF.

This clonotype was picked up a small number of times. The V call is TRBV5-1, the J call TRBJ2-7; D possibly corresponds to TRBD2 (6 bases). Per the germline V gene, CDR1 is SGHRS and CDR2 is YFSETQ. The CDR3 consists of 13 residues. V gave up 1 base and J gave up 7 bases, with 12 bases separating them. The CDR3 here is CASSLPSAGEQYF. CDR3 coding DNA: TGCGCCAGCAGCTTGCCCTCCGCGGGGGAGCAGTACTTC.

This clonotype was seen more than once but under ten times. The chain is built from TRBV18 and TRBJ2-5; possible D gene TRBD2, 6 bases. Germline CDR1 is KGHSH and CDR2 is LQKENI. The CDR3 runs 18 residues. Trimming took off 4 bases at V and 2 bases at J, with 23 bases between the two ends. In DNA, the CDR3 is TGTGCCAGCTCACAGGCTCCAGAAGTAGCGGAAAGACAAGAGACCCAGTACTTC. Its translation: CASSQAPEVAERQETQYF.

This clonotype was seen a few times. The chain links TRBV15 to TRBJ2-1; D is ambiguous. This CDR3 region has 16 residues. CDR1 and CDR2 (germline): LNHNV, YYDKDF (reference sequence). V gave up 9 bases and J gave up 1 base, with 19 bases separating them. The CDR3 coding sequence is TGTGCCACAAAACTTCTGAACTCGAGGTCCTACAATGAGCAGTTCTTC. This sequence encodes CATKLLNSRSYNEQFF.

This clonotype was seen a handful of times. The rearrangement uses TRBV10-2 and TRBJ2-5; TRBD2 aligns across 8 bases. The J call may be mistaken, given a closer DNA end match to TRBJ2-1. The CDR3 covers 13 residues. Germline V gene data show CDR1 as WSHSY and CDR2 as SAAADI. The CDR3 DNA reads as TGCGCCAGCAGGGGACTAGAAAGGAATGAGCAGTTCTTC. It translates to CASRGLERNEQFF.

The chain has TRBV27 and TRBJ2-5; D is unresolved. Trimming pared 4 bases from V and 5 bases from J, leaving 11 bases between. CDR1 is MNHEY, CDR2 SMNVEV, per germline (reference sequence). The CDR3 length is 13 residues. DNA of the CDR3: TGTGCCAGCAGTTCGAAAATATTTGAGACCCAGTACTTC. Its translation is CASSSKIFETQYF.

The chain employs TRBV13 and TRBJ2-7, with 9 bases lining up with TRBD2. There are 15 residues in the CDR3. The J segment lost 5 bases and the V segment lost 2 bases, leaving 7 bases of the junction unmatched. The germline V gene encodes CDR1 PRHDT and CDR2 FYEKMQ (reference sequence). CDR3 DNA sequence: TGTGCCAGCAGCTTATCACCGGGACTAGCAAACGAGCAGTACTTC. This translates into CASSLSPGLANEQYF.

This rearrangement joins TRBV6-6 to TRBJ1-1; no clear D gene. Per germline, CDR1 MNHNY and CDR2 SVGAGI (reference sequence). The CDR3 loop spans 13 amino acids. V lost 7 bases to trimming and J lost 0 bases, with 9 bases between them. This CDR3 is CASTQDVNTEAFF. The CDR3 DNA reads TGTGCCAGCACCCAGGATGTGAACACTGAAGCTTTCTTT.